Each of the 16 T cell receptor beta chains below was sequenced from the same sample in a study of blood T cells in healthy people across ages. Together with a sample-barcoded 5' primer, a J-beta primer mix was included in a second PCR lasting about 6 to 12 cycles. TCRdb recomputed calls from the 5' RACE reads with MiXCR, one row per CDR3 protein. The table includes some 1,500,000 distinct CDR3 sequences, 35% to 45% detected once. Sequencing was performed on blood. The receptors were sampled from a woman under 30 in good health.

This chain uses TRBV12-3 or TRBV12-4 with TRBJ1-2, with D possibly being TRBD1 (5 bases). The CDR3 is 14 amino acids. Deletions cut 7 bases from V and 4 bases from J, with 16 bases between. The CDR3 region has the DNA TGTGCCAGCACCTTTGGCAGGGTCAGCTATGGCTACACCTTC. This translates into CASTFGRVSYGYTF.

The CDR3 sequence: CAWSRGRALNEQFF. The DNA of the CDR3 is TGTGCCTGGAGTAGGGGGAGGGCTCTTAATGAGCAGTTCTTC. The rearrangement joins TRBV30 to TRBJ2-1, with D perhaps TRBD2 (7 bases). This CDR3 is built from 14 residues. Trimming took 2 bases from V and 7 from J, leaving 15 bases between them. Germline lookup yields CDR1 GTSNPN and CDR2 SVGIG (reference sequence).

There are a few counts of this clonotype. The rearrangement joins TRBV7-2 to TRBJ1-1; D is uncertain. Germline V gene lookup returns CDR1 SGHTA and CDR2 FQGNSA. The CDR3 is 15 amino acids. Trimming shortened V by 2 bases and J by 0 bases, and 10 bases separated the two germline ends. CDR3 coding DNA: TGTGCCAGCAGCTTACTTGAGAGGATGAACACTGAAGCTTTCTTT. Translating it yields CASSLLERMNTEAFF.

V gene TRBV4-1 combines with J gene TRBJ1-2; the D is unclear. V shed 0 bases and J shed 6 bases, with 14 bases lying between them. The CDR3 length is 15 residues. CDR1 MGHRA and CDR2 YSYEKL come from the germline V gene. The CDR3 nucleotides are TGCGCCAGCAGCCAAGATCTTTTCGGGTACGATGGCTACACCTTC. This gives the protein CASSQDLFGYDGYTF.

This clonotype was found a few times. The J gene is TRBJ2-7, the V gene TRBV29-1, with TRBD2 matching over 10 bases. V shed 1 base, J shed 2 bases, and the junction held 2 bases outside the gene matches. The CDR3 runs 14 residues. Per germline, CDR1 SQVTM and CDR2 ANQGSEA. CDR3 protein: CSVEGTSGPYEQYF. CDR3 coding DNA: TGCAGCGTTGAAGGGACTAGCGGACCCTACGAGCAGTACTTC.

The V gene is TRBV12-3 or TRBV12-4, the J gene TRBJ1-2, with D maybe TRBD1 (5 bases). V was clipped by 8 bases and J by 5 bases, with 18 bases between them. The CDR3 sequence is 14 residues long. CDR3 nucleotides: TGTGCCAGCCGGGGGGTCCAGGGAGGATATGGCTACACCTTC. The encoded protein is CASRGVQGGYGYTF.

A remark on this clonotype: An end of the junction does not agree with germline; a read error may underlie this. The CDR3 region is CAGSLIAGQRKFF. The DNA for the CDR3 is TGTGCCGGCAGTTTAATCGCGGGACAAAGGAAGTTCTTC. The rearrangement links TRBV12-3 or TRBV12-4 to TRBJ2-1, with D perhaps assigned TRBD1 or TRBD2 (6 bases each). This CDR3 has 13 residues.

On this clonotype: The junction and the germline gene differ at one end; a read error may be behind it. The chain couples TRBV7-2 to TRBJ2-3, with 11 bases that match TRBD2. The CDR3 has 16 residues. Germline assignment: CDR1 SGHTA and CDR2 FQGNSA. The CDR3 nucleotides are TGTGCCAGCAGCTTCCTGTCTAGCGGGAGGACAGATCCGCAGTATTTT. Translation gives CASSFLSSGRTDPQYF.

The CDR3 bases are TGTGCCAGCAGCGGTACGAGGGACAGGGTCCAAGAGACCCAGTACTTC. The encoded protein is CASSGTRDRVQETQYF. The chain has TRBV9 and TRBJ2-5; 9 bases agree with TRBD1. The germline gives CDR1 SGDLS, CDR2 YYNGEE. V lost 3 bases to trimming and J lost 1 base; unmatched junction nucleotides: 7. The CDR3 is made up of 16 amino acids.

This clonotype occurred once. The V and J genes are TRBV7-2 and TRBJ2-5; no clear D gene. V was shortened by 1 base and J by 4 bases, with 10 bases between the two germline ends. Germline V gives CDR1 SGHTA, CDR2 FQGNSA. This CDR3 contains 14 residues. CDR3 nucleotides: TGTGCCAGCAGCTTAGTCGGTAACGGAGAGACCCAGTACTTC. Translated: CASSLVGNGETQYF.

This clonotype was seen a handful of times. V and J are TRBV20-1 and TRBJ1-6; D may be TRBD1 (6 bases). The CDR3 extends over 14 amino acids. Looked up from germline, CDR1 is DFQATT and CDR2 is SNEGSKA (reference sequence). Trimming cost V 0 bases and J 8 bases, with 11 bases left between them. The CDR3 DNA reads as TGCAGTGCTAGAGATCGGCAGGGGCATTCACCCCTCCACTTT. This translates into CSARDRQGHSPLHF.

The gene calls are TRBV5-1 and TRBJ2-7, with D unclear. V lost 5 bases and J 2 bases, leaving 11 bases between the germline ends. The germline V gene has CDR1 SGHRS and CDR2 YFSETQ. The CDR3 consists of 13 residues. CDR3 sequence reads: CASRMAETYEQYF. In DNA form, the CDR3 reads TGCGCCAGCAGAATGGCGGAGACCTACGAGCAGTACTTC.

This chain links TRBV10-3 with TRBJ1-5; no firm D call. This CDR3 spans 13 amino acids. Germline CDR1 reads ENHRY; CDR2 reads SYGVKD. V lost 3 bases, J lost 4 bases, and 7 bases lay in between. CDR3 region: CAISDIGNQPQHF. In DNA, the CDR3 is TGTGCCATCAGTGATATAGGAAATCAGCCCCAGCATTTT.

This sequence joins TRBV3-1 and TRBJ2-1; D is perhaps TRBD2 (6 bases). Trimming removed 2 bases at V and 8 bases at J, with 10 bases between. Germline V CDR1 and CDR2: LGHDT, YNNKEL (reference sequence). This CDR3 is 13 amino acids long. The CDR3 sequence: CASSQRRVHEQFF. The CDR3 nucleotides are TGTGCCAGCAGCCAACGGAGGGTCCATGAGCAGTTCTTC.

This clonotype appeared a few times. The chain carries TRBV5-6 and TRBJ1-5, with a tentative D call TRBD1 (5 bases). Trimming took off 0 bases at V and 7 bases at J, with 11 bases between the two ends. Germline values: CDR1 SGHDT, CDR2 YYEEEE. The CDR3 has 14 amino acids. In nucleotides, the CDR3 is TGTGCCAGCAGCTTGGCAGGGTCAGGGCAGCCCCAGCATTTT. Translated, it gives CASSLAGSGQPQHF.

V and J are TRBV6-2 or TRBV6-3 and TRBJ2-3, with D possibly TRBD2 on 6 matching bases. V was pared by 5 bases and J by 3 bases, with 15 bases between. The CDR3 totals 15 residues. The germline gives CDR1 MNHEY, CDR2 SVGEGT. This CDR3 reads CASSQRLVGTDTQYF. The CDR3 DNA reads as TGTGCCAGCAGTCAACGACTAGTCGGGACAGATACGCAGTATTTT.